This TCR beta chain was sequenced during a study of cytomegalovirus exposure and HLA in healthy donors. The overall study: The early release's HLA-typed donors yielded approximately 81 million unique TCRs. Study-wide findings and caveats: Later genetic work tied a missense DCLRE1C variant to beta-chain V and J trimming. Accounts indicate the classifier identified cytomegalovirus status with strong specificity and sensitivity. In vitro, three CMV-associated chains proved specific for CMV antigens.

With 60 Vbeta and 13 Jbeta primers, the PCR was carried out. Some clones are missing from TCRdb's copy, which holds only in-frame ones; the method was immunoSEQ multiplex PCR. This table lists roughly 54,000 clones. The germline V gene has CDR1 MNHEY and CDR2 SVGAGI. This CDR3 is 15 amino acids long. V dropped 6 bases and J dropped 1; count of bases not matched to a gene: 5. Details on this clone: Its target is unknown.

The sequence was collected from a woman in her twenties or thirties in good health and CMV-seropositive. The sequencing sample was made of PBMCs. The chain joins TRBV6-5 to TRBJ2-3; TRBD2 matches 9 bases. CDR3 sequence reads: CASRRSGGRTDTQYF. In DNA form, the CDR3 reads TGTGCCAGCAGAAGAAGCGGGGGGCGCACAGATACGCAGTATTTT.